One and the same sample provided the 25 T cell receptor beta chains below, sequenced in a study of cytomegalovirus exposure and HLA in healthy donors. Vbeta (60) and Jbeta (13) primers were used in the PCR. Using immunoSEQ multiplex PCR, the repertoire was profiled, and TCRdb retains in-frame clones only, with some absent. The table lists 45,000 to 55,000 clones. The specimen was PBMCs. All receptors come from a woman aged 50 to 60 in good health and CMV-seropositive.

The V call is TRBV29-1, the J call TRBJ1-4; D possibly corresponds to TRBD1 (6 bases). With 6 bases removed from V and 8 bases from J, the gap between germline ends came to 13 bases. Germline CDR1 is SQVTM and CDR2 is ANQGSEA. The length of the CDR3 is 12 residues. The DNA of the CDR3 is TGCAGCGTGGGGGCTTCGTCCGAAAAACTGTTTTTT. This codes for CSVGASSEKLFF.

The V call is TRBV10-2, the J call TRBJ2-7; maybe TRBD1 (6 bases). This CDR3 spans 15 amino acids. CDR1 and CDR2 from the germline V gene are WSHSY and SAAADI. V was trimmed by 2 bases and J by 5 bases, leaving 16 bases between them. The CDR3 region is CASSERVAGDDEQYF. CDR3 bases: TGCGCCAGCAGTGAGCGTGTGGCAGGGGATGACGAGCAGTACTTC.

CDR3 residues: CASSLGDKTEAFF. In DNA, the CDR3 is TGTGCCAGCAGTTTGGGGGACAAAACTGAAGCTTTCTTT. V is TRBV28 and J is TRBJ1-1; D possibly corresponds to TRBD1 (6 bases). V gave up 3 bases and J gave up 5 bases, with 10 bases separating them. The CDR3 consists of 13 residues. The germline V gene has CDR1 MDHEN and CDR2 SYDVKM.

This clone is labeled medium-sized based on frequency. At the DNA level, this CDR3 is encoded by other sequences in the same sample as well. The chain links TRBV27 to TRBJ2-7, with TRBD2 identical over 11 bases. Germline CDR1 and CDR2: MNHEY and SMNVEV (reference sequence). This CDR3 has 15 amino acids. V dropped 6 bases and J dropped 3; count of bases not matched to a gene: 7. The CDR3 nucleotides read TGTGCCAGCAGGGGGACTAGCGGATCAATCTACGAGCAGTACTTC. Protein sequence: CASRGTSGSIYEQYF.

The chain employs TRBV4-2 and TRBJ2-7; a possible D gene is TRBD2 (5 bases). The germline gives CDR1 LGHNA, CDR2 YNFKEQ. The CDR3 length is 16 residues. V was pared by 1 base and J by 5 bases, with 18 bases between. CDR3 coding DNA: TGTGCCAGCAGCCAAGTCAGCCTAGAGGGTTCCGACGAGCAGTACTTC. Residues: CASSQVSLEGSDEQYF.

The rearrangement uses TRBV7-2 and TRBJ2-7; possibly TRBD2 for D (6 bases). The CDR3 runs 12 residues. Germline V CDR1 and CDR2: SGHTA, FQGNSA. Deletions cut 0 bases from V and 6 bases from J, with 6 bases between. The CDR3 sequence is CASSLAGGEQYF. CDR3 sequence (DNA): TGTGCCAGCAGCTTAGCGGGGGGCGAGCAGTACTTC.

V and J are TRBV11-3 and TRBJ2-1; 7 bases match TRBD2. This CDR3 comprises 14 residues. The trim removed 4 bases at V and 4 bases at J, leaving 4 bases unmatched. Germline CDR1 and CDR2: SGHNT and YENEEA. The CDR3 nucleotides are TGTGCCAGCAGCTCCGGGGGAGGGTACAATGAGCAGTTCTTC. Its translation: CASSSGGGYNEQFF.

The CDR3 region has the DNA TGTGCCAGCAGCTTCCTAGCGGGAGGGCTCGACGAGCAGTACTTC. Translating gives CASSFLAGGLDEQYF. This rearrangement joins TRBV11-3 to TRBJ2-7; 12 bases match TRBD2. Germline V lookup: CDR1 SGHNT, CDR2 YENEEA. The CDR3 has 15 amino acids. Trimming took 3 bases from V and 5 from J; bases not matched to a gene: 5.

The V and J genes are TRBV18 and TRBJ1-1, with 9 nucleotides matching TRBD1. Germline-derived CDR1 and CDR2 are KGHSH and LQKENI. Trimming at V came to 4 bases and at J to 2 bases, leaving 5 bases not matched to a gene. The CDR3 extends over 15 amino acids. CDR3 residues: CASSLRTGENTEAFF. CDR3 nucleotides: TGTGCCAGCTCACTCCGGACAGGGGAAAACACTGAAGCTTTCTTT.

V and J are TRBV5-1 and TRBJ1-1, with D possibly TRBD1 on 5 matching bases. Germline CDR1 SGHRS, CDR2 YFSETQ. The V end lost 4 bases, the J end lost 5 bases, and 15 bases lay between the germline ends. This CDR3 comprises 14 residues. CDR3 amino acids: CASSLDNQVTEAFF. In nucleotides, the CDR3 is TGCGCCAGCAGCCTGGACAACCAAGTAACTGAAGCTTTCTTT.

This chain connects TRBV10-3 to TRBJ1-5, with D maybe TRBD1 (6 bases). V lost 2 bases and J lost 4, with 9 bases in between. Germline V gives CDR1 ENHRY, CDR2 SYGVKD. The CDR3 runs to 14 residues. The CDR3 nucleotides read TGTGCCATCAGTGAGGGGACACAGAATCAGCCCCAGCATTTT. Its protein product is CAISEGTQNQPQHF.

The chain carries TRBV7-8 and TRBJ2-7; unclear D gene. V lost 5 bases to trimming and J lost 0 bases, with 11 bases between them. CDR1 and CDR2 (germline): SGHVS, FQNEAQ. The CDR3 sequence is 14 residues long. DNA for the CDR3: TGTGCCAGCAGCATCCCTTCCAGCTCCTACGAGCAGTACTTC. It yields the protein CASSIPSSSYEQYF.

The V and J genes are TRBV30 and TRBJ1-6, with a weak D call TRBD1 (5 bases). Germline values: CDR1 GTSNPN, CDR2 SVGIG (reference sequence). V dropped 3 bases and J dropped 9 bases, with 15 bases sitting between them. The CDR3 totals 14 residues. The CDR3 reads CAWSSGQGGSPLHF. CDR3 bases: TGTGCCTGGAGCTCCGGGCAGGGTGGTTCACCCCTCCACTTT.

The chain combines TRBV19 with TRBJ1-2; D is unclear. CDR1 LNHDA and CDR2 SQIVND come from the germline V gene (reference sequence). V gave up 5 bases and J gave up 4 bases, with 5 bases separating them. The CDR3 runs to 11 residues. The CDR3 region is CASSSVYGYTF. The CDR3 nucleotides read TGTGCCAGTAGTTCGGTCTATGGCTACACCTTC. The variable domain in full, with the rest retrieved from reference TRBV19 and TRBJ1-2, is DGGITQSPKYLFRKEGQNVTLSCEQNLNHDAMYWYRQDPGQGLRLIYYSQIVNDFQKGDIAEGYSVSREKKESFPLTVTSAQKNPTAFYLCASSSVYGYTFGSGTRLTVV.

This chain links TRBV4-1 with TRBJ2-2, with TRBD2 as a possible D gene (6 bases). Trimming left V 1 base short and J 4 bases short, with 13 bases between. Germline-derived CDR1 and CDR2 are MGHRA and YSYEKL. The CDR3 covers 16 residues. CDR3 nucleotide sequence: TGCGCCAGCAGCCAAGTGGTAGCGGAGAGCACCGGGGAGCTGTTTTTT. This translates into CASSQVVAESTGELFF.

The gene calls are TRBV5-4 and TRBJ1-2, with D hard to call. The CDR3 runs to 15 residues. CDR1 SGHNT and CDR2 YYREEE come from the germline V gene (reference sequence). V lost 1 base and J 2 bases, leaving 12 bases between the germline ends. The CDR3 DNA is TGTGCCAGCAGCTTGTCTGGGAGAGGGAACTATGGCTACACCTTC. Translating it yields CASSLSGRGNYGYTF.

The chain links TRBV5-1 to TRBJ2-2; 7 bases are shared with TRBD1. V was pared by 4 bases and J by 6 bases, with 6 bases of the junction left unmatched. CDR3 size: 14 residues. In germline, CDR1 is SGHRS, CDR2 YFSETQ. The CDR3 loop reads CASSAWDSPGELFF. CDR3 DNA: TGCGCCAGCAGCGCATGGGACAGCCCCGGGGAGCTGTTTTTT.

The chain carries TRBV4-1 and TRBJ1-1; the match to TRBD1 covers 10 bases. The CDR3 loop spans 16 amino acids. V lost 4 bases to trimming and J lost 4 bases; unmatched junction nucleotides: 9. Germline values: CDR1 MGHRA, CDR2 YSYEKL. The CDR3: CASSPGRQGAGTEAFF. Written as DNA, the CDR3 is TGCGCCAGCAGCCCCGGTCGACAGGGGGCGGGCACTGAAGCTTTCTTT.

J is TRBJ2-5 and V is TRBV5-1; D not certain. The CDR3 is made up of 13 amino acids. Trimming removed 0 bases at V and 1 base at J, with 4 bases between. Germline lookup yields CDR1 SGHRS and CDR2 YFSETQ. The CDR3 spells CASSLGLQETQYF. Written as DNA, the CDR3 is TGCGCCAGCAGCTTGGGTCTCCAAGAGACCCAGTACTTC.

This CDR3 reads CASSLGAGGTDTQYF. In DNA, the CDR3 is TGTGCCAGCAGTTTAGGAGCGGGAGGGACAGATACGCAGTATTTT. The chain combines TRBV28 with TRBJ2-3, with 10 bases lining up with TRBD2. V trimming: 2 bases; J trimming: 3 bases; junction bases outside the gene matches: 2. The length of the CDR3 is 15 residues. Germline V CDR1 and CDR2: MDHEN, SYDVKM.

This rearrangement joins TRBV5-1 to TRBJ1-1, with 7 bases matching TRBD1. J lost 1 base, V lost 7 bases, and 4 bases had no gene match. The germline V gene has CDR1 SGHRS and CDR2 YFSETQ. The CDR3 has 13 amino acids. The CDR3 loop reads CASLGGANTEAFF. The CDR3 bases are TGCGCCAGCCTAGGGGGCGCGAACACTGAAGCTTTCTTT.

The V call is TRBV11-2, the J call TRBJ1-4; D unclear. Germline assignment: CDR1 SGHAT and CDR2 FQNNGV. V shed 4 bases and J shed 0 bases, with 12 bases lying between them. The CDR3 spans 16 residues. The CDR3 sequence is CASSSSPVPTNEKLFF. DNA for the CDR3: TGTGCCAGCAGCTCCTCTCCGGTTCCAACTAATGAAAAACTGTTTTTT.

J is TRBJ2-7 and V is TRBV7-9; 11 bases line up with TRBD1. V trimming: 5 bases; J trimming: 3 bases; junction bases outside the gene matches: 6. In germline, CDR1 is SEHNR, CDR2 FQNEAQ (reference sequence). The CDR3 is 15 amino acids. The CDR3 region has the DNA TGTGCCAGCAGCCCTGGGGGGACAGGGGGCTACGAGCAGTACTTC. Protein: CASSPGGTGGYEQYF.

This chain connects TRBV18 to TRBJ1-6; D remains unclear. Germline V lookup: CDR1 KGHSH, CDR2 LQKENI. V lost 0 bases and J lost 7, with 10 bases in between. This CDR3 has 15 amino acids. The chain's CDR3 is CASSPPTAGNSPLHF. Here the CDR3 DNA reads TGTGCCAGCTCACCACCTACTGCGGGGAATTCACCCCTCCACTTT.

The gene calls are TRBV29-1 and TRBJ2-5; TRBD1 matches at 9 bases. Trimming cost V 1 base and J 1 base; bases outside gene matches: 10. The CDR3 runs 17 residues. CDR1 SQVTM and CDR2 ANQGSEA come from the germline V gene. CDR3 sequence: CSVEVVRDRVIQETQYF. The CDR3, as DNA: TGCAGCGTTGAAGTAGTACGGGACAGGGTTATCCAAGAGACCCAGTACTTC.